The 8 T cell receptor beta chains in this list originate from one sample, sequenced in a study of blood T cell repertoires in COVID-19. The assay was immunoSEQ multiplex PCR, and TCRdb's table has in-frame clones only and misses some. This table holds about 160,000 clones, around 87% found once. Sequenced: peripheral blood. These receptors originate from a woman in her 70s with COVID-19, enrolled during active disease.

The rearrangement joins TRBV19 to TRBJ1-1; TRBD1 agrees at 9 bases. The CDR3 has 15 amino acids. Losses at the gene ends were 6 bases for V and 5 bases for J; bases not matched to a gene: 10. CDR1 is LNHDA, CDR2 SQIVND, per germline (reference sequence). CDR3 sequence reads: CASRTHTGGTTEAFF. DNA for the CDR3: TGTGCCAGTAGAACCCACACAGGGGGCACTACTGAAGCTTTCTTT.

CDR3 in DNA: TGTGCCAGCAGTCCCCCCCGCTACAGGGCAGACGAGCAGTACTTC. Its protein product is CASSPPRYRADEQYF. The rearrangement uses TRBV6-5 and TRBJ2-7; D may be TRBD1 (6 bases). Trimming removed 5 bases from V and 5 bases from J, with 19 bases in between. Looked up from germline, CDR1 is MNHEY and CDR2 is SVGAGI. This CDR3 comprises 15 residues.

This chain links TRBV6-5 with TRBJ1-1; D gene ambiguous. V was clipped by 1 base and J by 6 bases, with 6 bases between them. The CDR3 length is 12 residues. Looked up from germline, CDR1 is MNHEY and CDR2 is SVGAGI. CDR3 amino acids: CASSYYGAEAFF. DNA of the CDR3: TGTGCCAGCAGTTACTACGGGGCTGAAGCTTTCTTT.

The CDR3 nucleotides read TGTGCCTCCCATCGGGTCACTGAAGCTTTCTTT. It codes for CASHRVTEAFF. This rearrangement joins TRBV30 to TRBJ1-1; D gene unclear. This CDR3 is built from 11 residues. The germline V gene has CDR1 GTSNPN and CDR2 SVGIG (reference sequence). V was shortened by 7 bases and J by 4 bases, with 10 bases between the two germline ends.

The sample holds one count of this clone. This chain links TRBV7-9 with TRBJ1-4; the D gene is possibly TRBD1 (5 bases). Trimming left V 3 bases short and J 7 bases short, with 12 bases between. CDR3 size: 14 residues. Germline V gene lookup returns CDR1 SEHNR and CDR2 FQNEAQ (reference sequence). The CDR3 region has the DNA TGTGCCAGCAGCTTGGGGCACGGTGGTGAAAAACTGTTTTTT. Translation gives CASSLGHGGEKLFF.

The chain recombines TRBV18 with TRBJ2-7, with D tentatively TRBD2 (6 bases). Germline CDR1 reads KGHSH; CDR2 reads LQKENI. The germline V and J ends were trimmed by 3 bases and 2 bases, with 14 bases remaining between them. The CDR3 totals 15 residues. CDR3 residues: CASSPPGGRPYEQYF. DNA for the CDR3: TGTGCCAGCTCACCCCCCGGAGGGCGTCCCTACGAGCAGTACTTC. Filled out from reference TRBV18 and TRBJ2-7, the complete variable domain reads NAGVMQNPRHLVRRRGQEARLRCSPMKGHSHVYWYRQLPEEGLKFMVYLQKENIIDESGMPKERFSAEFPKEGPSILRIQQVVRGDSAAYFCASSPPGGRPYEQYFGPGTRLTVT.

Comment on this clone: Relative to the germline gene, one junction end is altered; a read error may explain this. CDR3: CASSRRQGNAEAFF. Here the CDR3 DNA reads TGCGCCAGCAGCCGCCGCCAGGGGAACGCTGAAGCTTTCTTT. V usage is TRBV5-1 and J usage is TRBJ1-1; a weak D match, TRBD1 (6 bases). The CDR3 runs to 14 residues. Germline V gene lookup returns CDR1 SGHRS and CDR2 YFSETQ.

In its sample, this clone was seen once. The gene calls are TRBV28 and TRBJ1-6, with 8 bases aligning to TRBD1. The V segment lost 6 bases and the J segment 3 bases; nucleotides outside the gene matches: 7. Looked up from germline, CDR1 is MDHEN and CDR2 is SYDVKM. The CDR3 extends over 16 amino acids. The CDR3 region is CASRIRTGRYNSPLHF. The CDR3 nucleotides are TGTGCCAGCAGGATACGGACAGGGCGCTATAATTCACCCCTCCACTTT.